This entry lists 22 T cell receptor beta chains sequenced from one sample in a study of T-cell reconstitution after alpha-beta-depleted transplantation in children. As it was prepared, the TCRbeta library received unique molecular identifiers. A single record per CDR3 protein comes from TCRdb applying MiXCR to the PCR reads. The table has about 460,000 distinct CDR3 sequences, about 10% seen once. Sequenced here: PBMCs, mostly from graft donor cells, sampled 180 days after TCRalphabeta/CD19-depleted stem cell transplant. These receptors all come from a female patient aged 2 to 10 who had a stem cell transplant for aplastic anemia, so the T cells may come from the graft donor.

Only a few counts were recorded for this clonotype. This chain joins TRBV7-3 and TRBJ2-1, with TRBD2 matching over 8 bases. Germline V CDR1 and CDR2: SGHTA, FQGTGA. With 5 bases clipped from V and 8 bases from J, the junction kept 11 bases outside the gene matches. The CDR3 covers 15 residues. CDR3 sequence reads: CASSPGSGRGYEQFF. CDR3 DNA sequence: TGTGCCAGCAGCCCCGGCAGCGGGAGAGGATATGAGCAGTTCTTC.

This rearrangement joins TRBV7-2 to TRBJ2-1, with 7 bases identical to TRBD1. Trimming at V came to 2 bases and at J to 0 bases, leaving 7 bases not matched to a gene. The CDR3 has 17 residues. Germline V CDR1 and CDR2: SGHTA, FQGNSA. The CDR3 here is CASSLPPGQISYNEQFF. Here the CDR3 DNA reads TGTGCCAGCAGCTTACCACCGGGACAGATCTCCTACAATGAGCAGTTCTTC.

This clonotype was recorded at least ten times. The chain joins TRBV12-3 or TRBV12-4 to TRBJ1-1; D call uncertain. The CDR3 is made up of 12 amino acids. Deletions cut 3 bases from V and 3 bases from J, with 5 bases between. The CDR3 DNA is TGTGCCAGCAGTTTGGATGACACTGAAGCTTTCTTT. Protein product: CASSLDDTEAFF.

This clonotype was found many times. The V and J genes are TRBV4-3 and TRBJ2-3; D is uncertain. From germline, CDR1 is LGHNA and CDR2 YSLEER. V dropped 0 bases and J dropped 2 bases, with 9 bases sitting between them. The CDR3 is made up of 15 amino acids. CDR3 DNA: TGCGCCAGCAGCCAAGATGCTACAAACACAGATACGCAGTATTTT. Translating it yields CASSQDATNTDTQYF.

This clonotype was found a few times. The V gene is TRBV6-2 or TRBV6-3, the J gene TRBJ1-1; D gene unclear. V dropped 2 bases and J dropped 1 base, with 8 bases sitting between them. The CDR3 has 14 amino acids. Germline CDR1 reads MNHEY; CDR2 reads SVGEGT. The CDR3 region has the DNA TGTGCCAGCAGTTACAGGAACCAGAACACTGAAGCTTTCTTT. It translates to CASSYRNQNTEAFF.

This clonotype was observed a handful of times. The chain carries TRBV7-2 and TRBJ2-3; TRBD2 might be the D (6 bases). V was shortened by 8 bases and J by 4 bases, with 19 bases between the two germline ends. The CDR3 length is 15 residues. The germline gives CDR1 SGHTA, CDR2 FQGNSA. Here the CDR3 reads CASGRLGESPDTQYF. The CDR3 DNA follows: TGTGCCAGCGGCAGACTAGGGGAGAGCCCAGATACGCAGTATTTT.

V and J are TRBV24-1 and TRBJ2-5, with 13 nucleotides matching TRBD2. J was trimmed by 1 base and V by 4 bases; bases with no gene match: 2. Per germline, CDR1 KGHDR and CDR2 SFDVKD. The CDR3 length is 16 residues. The CDR3 loop reads CATSDRTSGGQETQYF. CDR3 bases: TGTGCCACCAGTGACCGGACTAGCGGGGGCCAAGAGACCCAGTACTTC.

The chain has TRBV6-5 and TRBJ2-7; 10 nucleotides agree with TRBD2. The CDR3 runs 18 residues. The V and J ends lost 0 bases and 0 bases, in that order; junction bases with no gene match: 8. Per the germline V gene, CDR1 is MNHEY and CDR2 is SVGAGI. In DNA, the CDR3 is TGTGCCAGCAGTTACTCTCCTCTAGCGGGAGAGAGCTCCTACGAGCAGTACGTC. Translation gives CASSYSPLAGESSYEQYV.

This clonotype was detected many times. The rearrangement uses TRBV5-1 and TRBJ2-4; D unclear. The V and J ends lost 1 base and 0 bases respectively, with 11 bases between them. CDR1 SGHRS and CDR2 YFSETQ come from the germline V gene. The CDR3 consists of 16 residues. DNA for the CDR3: TGCGCCAGCAGCTTGAGCAGTCTACTAGCCAAAAACATTCAGTACTTC. The encoded protein is CASSLSSLLAKNIQYF.

The chain couples TRBV29-1 to TRBJ2-2; a possible D gene is TRBD1 (5 bases). This CDR3 is 13 amino acids long. V lost 3 bases, J lost 3 bases, and 8 bases lay in between. Germline V gives CDR1 SQVTM, CDR2 ANQGSEA. The CDR3 is CSVDRAHTGELFF. The DNA for the CDR3 is TGCAGCGTTGACAGGGCGCACACCGGGGAGCTGTTTTTT.

This chain joins TRBV6-1 and TRBJ2-3, with D perhaps given as TRBD1 or TRBD2 (5 bases each). Germline CDR1 MNHNS, CDR2 SASEGT. There are 16 residues in the CDR3. Trimming left V 5 bases short and J 0 bases short, with 15 bases between. The DNA of the CDR3 is TGTGCCAGCAGTCCCCTGGGGGACGCAAGCACAGATACGCAGTATTTT. It encodes CASSPLGDASTDTQYF.

The sample holds many counts of this clonotype. The chain combines TRBV12-3 or TRBV12-4 with TRBJ2-2; D may be TRBD1 or TRBD2 (5 bases each). V lost 5 bases and J lost 6, with 22 bases in between. The CDR3 contains 17 residues. The CDR3 DNA sequence: TGTGCCAGCAGTGCCGGGACGCCAATCTTAATGGCCGGGGAGCTGTTTTTT. Its protein product is CASSAGTPILMAGELFF.

This chain links TRBV5-1 with TRBJ2-7; 7 bases map to TRBD1. The CDR3 spans 15 residues. Per germline, CDR1 SGHRS and CDR2 YFSETQ. V gave up 3 bases and J gave up 4 bases; unmatched junction bases: 10. The CDR3 nucleotides are TGCGCCAGCAGCTCAGGGGGTACACGCGGATACGAGCAGTACTTC. Amino acid sequence: CASSSGGTRGYEQYF.

A word on this clonotype: A much larger clone lies a single base off, so this may be a read error. This rearrangement joins TRBV12-3 or TRBV12-4 to TRBJ2-1; weak D call: TRBD1 (6 bases). The CDR3 length is 14 residues. CDR3 region: CASSPRQEYNEHFF. The CDR3 nucleotides are TGTGCCAGCAGTCCCCGACAGGAGTACAATGAGCACTTCTTC.

This sequence joins TRBV4-3 and TRBJ2-1, with D hard to call. Looked up from germline, CDR1 is LGHNA and CDR2 is YSLEER. This CDR3 is built from 15 residues. The V end lost 4 bases, the J end lost 5 bases, and 15 bases lay between the germline ends. This CDR3 is CASSPLVSQNNEQFF. For the CDR3, the DNA is TGCGCCAGCAGCCCTCTAGTCTCCCAGAACAATGAGCAGTTCTTC.

This clonotype has a handful of counts. J is TRBJ2-5 and V is TRBV20-1; TRBD1 matches at 8 bases. V gave up 3 bases and J gave up 5 bases; unmatched junction bases: 11. The germline gives CDR1 DFQATT, CDR2 SNEGSKA (reference sequence). This CDR3 has 15 amino acids. Here the CDR3 DNA reads TGCAGTGCTAGGCGGGATAGGACAGGGTGGGAGACCCAGTACTTC. Protein: CSARRDRTGWETQYF.

This clonotype was observed a few times. The V and J genes are TRBV5-1 and TRBJ2-2, with D possibly being TRBD1 (5 bases). The V and J ends lost 4 bases and 5 bases respectively, with 9 bases between them. The germline gives CDR1 SGHRS, CDR2 YFSETQ. This CDR3 has 13 amino acids. For the CDR3, the DNA is TGCGCCAGCAGCGAACAGGAGACCGGGGAGCTGTTTTTT. This sequence encodes CASSEQETGELFF.

The V gene is TRBV28, the J gene TRBJ1-1, with D possibly matching TRBD1 (6 bases). CDR1 MDHEN and CDR2 SYDVKM come from the germline V gene. Trimming shortened V by 6 bases and J by 5 bases, and 16 bases separated the two germline ends. The CDR3 sequence is 14 residues long. CDR3 protein: CASSVGGWLTEAFF. As DNA, the CDR3 is TGTGCCAGCAGCGTAGGGGGGTGGTTAACTGAAGCTTTCTTT.

The chain recombines TRBV12-3 or TRBV12-4 with TRBJ1-2; D remains unclear. Deletions cut 6 bases from V and 8 bases from J, with 13 bases between. CDR3 length equals 12 residues. The CDR3 here is CASSPRLWGYTF. The CDR3 bases are TGTGCCAGCAGCCCGCGACTGTGGGGCTACACCTTC.

V usage is TRBV6-4 and J usage is TRBJ2-2; D is ambiguous. The CDR3 length is 14 residues. The V gene lost 3 bases and the J gene lost 6 bases, with 11 bases spanning the gap. The germline gives CDR1 MRHNA, CDR2 SNTAGT. CDR3 amino acids: CASSEVPRAGELFF. The CDR3 nucleotides read TGTGCCAGCAGTGAAGTTCCTAGGGCCGGGGAGCTGTTTTTT.

A remark on this clonotype: Sequence at one end of the junction differs from germline and may be a read error. The chain has TRBV4-2 and TRBJ2-7, with 9 bases that match TRBD1. From germline, CDR1 is LGHNA and CDR2 YNFKEQ. CDR3 length: 17 amino acids. CDR3 loop: CASSPTWGTGNSHEQYF. CDR3 bases: TGTGCCAGCAGCCCGACGTGGGGGACAGGGAACTCCCACGAGCAGTACTTC.

There are many counts of this clonotype. CDR3 coding DNA: TGTGCCAGCAGCTTAGCCCTTTATGCTGGAAACACCATATATTTT. Encoded protein: CASSLALYAGNTIYF. This chain links TRBV7-2 with TRBJ1-3; no definite D call. Trimming cost V 0 bases and J 2 bases, with 8 bases left between them. Germline-derived CDR1 and CDR2 are SGHTA and FQGNSA. The CDR3 sequence is 15 residues long. Using reference TRBV7-2 and TRBJ1-3 for the parts outside the CDR3, the full variable domain is GAGVSQSPSNKVTEKGKDVELRCDPISGHTALYWYRQSLGQGLEFLIYFQGNSAPDKSGLPSDRFSAERTGGSVSTLTIQRTQQEDSAVYLCASSLALYAGNTIYFGEGSWLTVV.